These 26 T cell receptor beta chains share one sample of origin, sequenced in a study of a mutant IDH1 vaccine in newly diagnosed glioma. The antigens for these receptors are not known. Sample time point: week 35, safety follow-up. Every vaccination contained 300 ug of the mutant IDH1 20-mer peptide and was paired with topical imiquimod. Produced via immunoSEQ multiplex PCR; TCRdb's table is partial and in-frame only. The sample records roughly 69,000 clones, around 84% being singletons. Source: PBMCs, taken from a glioma patient whose treatment included an IDH1 peptide vaccine. Receptors originate from a man aged 25-40 years with glioma.

V is TRBV5-4 and J is TRBJ2-1; the match to TRBD2 covers 8 bases. CDR3 length: 17 residues. V gave up 3 bases and J gave up 8 bases; unmatched junction bases: 16. Per the germline V gene, CDR1 is SGHNT and CDR2 is YYREEE (reference sequence). The CDR3 sequence is CASSSGLAHHSVYEQFF. CDR3 coding DNA: TGTGCCAGCAGCTCAGGACTAGCCCATCATTCGGTCTATGAGCAGTTCTTC. Full variable domain (rest looked up from reference TRBV5-4 and TRBJ2-1): ETGVTQSPTHLIKTRGQQVTLRCSSQSGHNTVSWYQQALGQGPQFIFQYYREEENGRGNFPPRFSGLQFPNYSSELNVNALELDDSALYLCASSSGLAHHSVYEQFFGPGTRLTVL.

V usage is TRBV7-8 and J usage is TRBJ2-7; D is unresolved. Trimming removed 1 base at V and 4 bases at J, with 8 bases between. The CDR3 has 13 amino acids. Looked up from germline, CDR1 is SGHVS and CDR2 is FQNEAQ. The chain's CDR3 is CASSLVFGYEQYF. The DNA for the CDR3 is TGTGCCAGCAGCTTAGTGTTTGGGTACGAGCAGTACTTC.

The chain uses TRBV30 and TRBJ1-2; D is perhaps TRBD1 (5 bases). The V gene's germline CDR1 is GTSNPN and CDR2 SVGIG (reference sequence). The CDR3 spans 14 residues. Trimming took 0 bases from V and 8 from J, leaving 16 bases between them. The CDR3 reads CAWSVEGRGGGYTF. In DNA form, the CDR3 reads TGTGCCTGGAGTGTAGAAGGAAGGGGTGGGGGCTACACCTTC.

This clone was found a few times. The chain combines TRBV7-8 with TRBJ1-1, with D tentatively TRBD1 (5 bases). CDR1 SGHVS and CDR2 FQNEAQ come from the germline V gene. V shed 4 bases and J shed 0 bases, with 9 bases lying between them. The CDR3 has 14 amino acids. CDR3 residues: CASSSDSMNTEAFF. DNA of the CDR3: TGTGCCAGCAGCTCTGACAGCATGAACACTGAAGCTTTCTTT. Combining the CDR3 with reference TRBV7-8 and TRBJ1-1 gives the whole variable domain GAGVSQSPRYKVAKRGQDVALRCDPISGHVSLFWYQQALGQGPEFLTYFQNEAQLDKSGLPSDRFFAERPEGSVSTLKIQRTQQEDSAVYLCASSSDSMNTEAFFGQGTRLTVV.

V is TRBV7-2 and J is TRBJ1-3; D call uncertain. This CDR3 spans 15 amino acids. V was cut by 2 bases and J by 4 bases, with 12 bases left in between. Germline CDR1 SGHTA, CDR2 FQGNSA. CDR3: CASSLNVRAGNTIYF. The CDR3 nucleotides read TGTGCCAGCAGCTTAAATGTTAGGGCGGGAAACACCATATATTTT.

The chain couples TRBV7-9 to TRBJ2-3; 9 nucleotides agree with TRBD2. This CDR3 has 16 residues. Germline assignment: CDR1 SEHNR and CDR2 FQNEAQ (reference sequence). Germline trimming cut 6 bases from V and 4 bases from J; bases unmatched to any gene: 11. The CDR3 coding sequence is TGTGCCAGCAGTCAACACACTAGCGGGCCGGCAGATACGCAGTATTTT. Translation: CASSQHTSGPADTQYF.

This chain joins TRBV7-2 and TRBJ2-2; 8 bases are shared with TRBD1. CDR3 length: 14 amino acids. V was clipped by 8 bases and J by 7 bases; unmatched bases: 9. The germline V gene has CDR1 SGHTA and CDR2 FQGNSA. In DNA form, the CDR3 reads TGTGCCAGCCCCGGGACAGGACTGGGCGGGGAGCTGTTTTTT. This translates into CASPGTGLGGELFF. Complete variable domain (other parts from reference TRBV7-2 and TRBJ2-2): GAGVSQSPSNKVTEKGKDVELRCDPISGHTALYWYRQSLGQGLEFLIYFQGNSAPDKSGLPSDRFSAERTGGSVSTLTIQRTQQEDSAVYLCASPGTGLGGELFFGEGSRLTVL.

V and J are TRBV7-2 and TRBJ2-7, with D perhaps TRBD1 or TRBD2 (7 bases each). This CDR3 is built from 13 residues. V lost 5 bases to trimming and J lost 4 bases, with 12 bases between them. Germline values: CDR1 SGHTA, CDR2 FQGNSA. CDR3 bases: TGTGCCAGCAGCAGCAGGGGGGGGTACGAGCAGTACTTC. Protein sequence: CASSSRGGYEQYF.

The rearrangement joins TRBV5-4 to TRBJ1-1, with a possible D match to TRBD1 (5 bases). Germline-derived CDR1 and CDR2 are SGHNT and YYREEE (reference sequence). The CDR3 consists of 14 residues. V lost 4 bases, J lost 7 bases, and 17 bases lay in between. The CDR3 protein is CASSPGGREGEAFF. For the CDR3, the DNA is TGTGCCAGCAGCCCGGGGGGAAGGGAGGGTGAAGCTTTCTTT.

The rearrangement uses TRBV5-6 and TRBJ1-6; possible D gene TRBD1, 6 bases. The CDR3 length is 17 residues. The V gene's germline CDR1 is SGHDT and CDR2 YYEEEE. V lost 3 bases to trimming and J lost 8 bases, with 21 bases between them. CDR3 sequence (DNA): TGTGCCAGCAGCTCCTGGGGTGTAGGGGGTAAGGATTCACCCCTCCACTTT. It encodes CASSSWGVGGKDSPLHF.

The chain combines TRBV28 with TRBJ2-7; D gene unclear. V lost 6 bases and J lost 6, with 9 bases in between. The CDR3 consists of 11 residues. Germline lookup yields CDR1 MDHEN and CDR2 SYDVKM. The CDR3 DNA follows: TGTGCCAGCAGCCGAGCAAGCGAGCAGTACTTC. This codes for CASSRASEQYF. Full variable domain (outside the CDR3, taken from reference TRBV28 and TRBJ2-7): DVKVTQSSRYLVKRTGEKVFLECVQDMDHENMFWYRQDPGLGLRLIYFSYDVKMKEKGDIPEGYSVSREKKERFSLILESASTNQTSMYLCASSRASEQYFGPGTRLTVT.

This clone was counted a single time. CDR3 residues: CASSLSGRVNYGYTF. The DNA for the CDR3 is TGTGCCAGTAGTCTATCGGGCAGGGTTAACTATGGCTACACCTTC. This chain links TRBV19 with TRBJ1-2; possible D gene TRBD1, 5 bases. CDR1 and CDR2 (germline): LNHDA, SQIVND (reference sequence). Trimming removed 5 bases from V and 1 base from J, with 14 bases in between. The CDR3 is 15 amino acids. The whole variable domain, filled in from reference TRBV19 and TRBJ1-2, reads DGGITQSPKYLFRKEGQNVTLSCEQNLNHDAMYWYRQDPGQGLRLIYYSQIVNDFQKGDIAEGYSVSREKKESFPLTVTSAQKNPTAFYLCASSLSGRVNYGYTFGSGTRLTVV.

The rearrangement joins TRBV28 to TRBJ1-3; D remains unclear. This CDR3 contains 15 residues. Germline CDR1 is MDHEN and CDR2 is SYDVKM. V lost 2 bases, J lost 2 bases, and 10 bases lay in between. The CDR3 protein is CASSLGGNTGNTIYF. DNA for the CDR3: TGTGCCAGCAGTTTAGGTGGAAATACTGGAAACACCATATATTTT.

The chain links TRBV5-1 to TRBJ1-2; D call uncertain. Per germline, CDR1 SGHRS and CDR2 YFSETQ. CDR3 size: 13 residues. Trimming shortened V by 2 bases and J by 2 bases, and 7 bases separated the two germline ends. CDR3: CASSFLGNYGYTF. CDR3 sequence (DNA): TGCGCCAGCAGCTTTCTGGGGAACTATGGCTACACCTTC.

This clone was detected once. V usage is TRBV10-1 and J usage is TRBJ2-7; possibly TRBD2 for D (6 bases). Germline V lookup: CDR1 WNHNN, CDR2 SYGVQD (reference sequence). This CDR3 is 14 amino acids long. V lost 0 bases and J lost 4, with 10 bases in between. The CDR3 DNA follows: TGCGCCAGCAGTGAGTCGACTCGGGGGTACGAGCAGTACTTC. This sequence encodes CASSESTRGYEQYF.

The genes are TRBV7-9 and TRBJ1-4; D unresolved. Trimming cost V 5 bases and J 0 bases, with 13 bases left between them. Germline lookup yields CDR1 SEHNR and CDR2 FQNEAQ (reference sequence). This CDR3 has 16 residues. Written as DNA, the CDR3 is TGTGCCAGCAGCGCCCTGGACGGAACAACTAATGAAAAACTGTTTTTT. Residues: CASSALDGTTNEKLFF.

In its sample, this clone was seen once. The rearrangement joins TRBV5-1 to TRBJ1-3; D is unclear. Per germline, CDR1 SGHRS and CDR2 YFSETQ. Trimming took 4 bases from V and 4 from J, leaving 15 bases between them. The CDR3 has 15 amino acids. The CDR3 here is CASSPQAGQGNTIYF. Here the CDR3 DNA reads TGCGCCAGCAGCCCCCAGGCCGGGCAGGGAAACACCATATATTTT.

The chain links TRBV5-1 to TRBJ2-5, with 8 positions matching TRBD2. There are 14 residues in the CDR3. Trimming removed 4 bases from V and 1 base from J; junction bases left unmatched: 3. The germline V gene has CDR1 SGHRS and CDR2 YFSETQ. CDR3: CASSPGGGQETQYF. The CDR3 bases are TGCGCCAGCAGCCCGGGGGGGGGCCAAGAGACCCAGTACTTC.

The chain carries TRBV21-1 and TRBJ2-7; the table names TRBD1, a call not compared with the DNA. TRBV21-1 is a pseudogene segment. The CDR3 is 15 residues long. The CDR3 is CASSKDRVRSYEQYF. In DNA, the CDR3 is TGTGCCAGCAGCAAAGACAGGGTTAGATCCTACGAGCAGTACTTC.

The chain uses TRBV9 and TRBJ1-2, with unresolved D. From germline, CDR1 is SGDLS and CDR2 YYNGEE. The CDR3 totals 15 residues. V was cut by 0 bases and J by 3 bases, with 12 bases left in between. The CDR3: CASSVDAVVDYGYTF. As DNA, the CDR3 is TGTGCCAGCAGCGTAGACGCGGTAGTGGACTATGGCTACACCTTC. The complete variable domain, with remaining parts taken from reference TRBV9 and TRBJ1-2, reads DSGVTQTPKHLITATGQRVTLRCSPRSGDLSVYWYQQSLDQGLQFLIQYYNGEERAKGNILERFSAQQFPDLHSELNLSSLELGDSALYFCASSVDAVVDYGYTFGSGTRLTVV.

The chain combines TRBV7-9 with TRBJ1-2; D remains unclear. CDR1 is SEHNR, CDR2 FQNEAQ, per germline (reference sequence). This CDR3 comprises 8 residues. The V end was cut by 5 bases, the J end by 10 bases, with 2 bases between. The CDR3 region has the DNA TGTGCCAGCAGCCACTACACCTTC. Amino acid sequence: CASSHYTF.

V gene TRBV4-1 combines with J gene TRBJ1-5; no reliable D call. Germline V gene sequence: CDR1 MGHRA, CDR2 YSYEKL. This CDR3 has 15 amino acids. V lost 1 base to trimming and J lost 4 bases, with 11 bases between them. CDR3 sequence (DNA): TGCGCCAGCAGCCAAGCATGGAACGGGAATCAGCCCCAGCATTTT. Its translation: CASSQAWNGNQPQHF.

The chain uses TRBV27 and TRBJ2-7; D unresolved. The CDR3 totals 13 residues. Germline V gene sequence: CDR1 MNHEY, CDR2 SMNVEV (reference sequence). The V gene lost 5 bases and the J gene lost 0 bases, with 8 bases spanning the gap. The CDR3 sequence: CASSLTYSYEQYF. CDR3 nucleotide sequence: TGTGCCAGCAGTCTTACGTACTCCTACGAGCAGTACTTC.

CDR3 protein: CASSVPLENTEAFF. The CDR3 DNA is TGTGCCAGCAGCGTCCCCCTAGAGAACACTGAAGCTTTCTTT. V gene TRBV6-1 combines with J gene TRBJ1-1, with no clear D. V was trimmed by 6 bases and J by 1 base, leaving 12 bases between them. This CDR3 is 14 amino acids long. From germline, CDR1 is MNHNS and CDR2 SASEGT.

The chain uses TRBV6-6 and TRBJ1-5; a weak D match, TRBD1 (5 bases). Deletions cut 4 bases from V and 5 bases from J, with 12 bases between. Per germline, CDR1 MNHNY and CDR2 SVGAGI (reference sequence). The CDR3 spans 14 residues. CDR3 coding DNA: TGTGCCAGCAGTTTCCAGGGAGGACATCAGCCCCAGCATTTT. Translated, it gives CASSFQGGHQPQHF.

The chain uses TRBV11-3 and TRBJ2-1; TRBD1 matches at 10 bases. With 4 bases clipped from V and 2 bases from J, the junction kept 2 bases outside the gene matches. The CDR3 totals 15 residues. Germline assignment: CDR1 SGHNT and CDR2 YENEEA. CDR3 sequence: CASSSDRGPYNEQFF. CDR3 nucleotide sequence: TGTGCCAGCAGCTCCGACAGGGGGCCCTACAATGAGCAGTTCTTC.